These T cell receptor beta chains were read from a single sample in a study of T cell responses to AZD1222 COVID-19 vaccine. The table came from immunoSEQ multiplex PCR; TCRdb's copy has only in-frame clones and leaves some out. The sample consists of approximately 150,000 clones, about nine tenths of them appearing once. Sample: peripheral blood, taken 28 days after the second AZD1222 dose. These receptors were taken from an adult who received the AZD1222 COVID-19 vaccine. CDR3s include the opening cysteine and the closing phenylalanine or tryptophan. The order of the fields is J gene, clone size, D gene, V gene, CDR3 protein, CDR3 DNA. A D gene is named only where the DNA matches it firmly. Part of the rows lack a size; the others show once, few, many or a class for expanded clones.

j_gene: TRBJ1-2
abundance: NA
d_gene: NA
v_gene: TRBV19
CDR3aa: CASSLIDSGGYTF
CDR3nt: TGTGCCAGTAGTCTGATTGACTCTGGTGGCTACACCTTC

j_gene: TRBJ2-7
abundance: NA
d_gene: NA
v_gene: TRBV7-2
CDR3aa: CASSNPATYEQYF
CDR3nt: TGTGCCAGCAGTAACCCGGCGACGTACGAGCAGTACTTC

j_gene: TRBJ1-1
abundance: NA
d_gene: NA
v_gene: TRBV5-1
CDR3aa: CASSSNGRGLDTEAFF
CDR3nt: TGCGCCAGCAGCTCTAACGGGCGGGGGCTGGACACTGAAGCTTTCTTT

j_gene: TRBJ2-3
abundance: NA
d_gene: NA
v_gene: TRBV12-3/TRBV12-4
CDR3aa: CASSLGQVDTQYF
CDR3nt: TGTGCCAGCAGTTTAGGTCAAGTAGATACGCAGTATTTT

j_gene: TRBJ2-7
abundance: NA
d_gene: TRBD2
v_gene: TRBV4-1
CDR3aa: CASSLELAGPGEQYF
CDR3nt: TGCGCCAGCAGCCTGGAGCTAGCGGGCCCGGGGGAGCAGTACTTC

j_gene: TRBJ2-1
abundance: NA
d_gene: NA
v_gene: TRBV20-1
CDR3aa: CSAWGNEQFF
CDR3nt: TGCAGTGCTTGGGGGAATGAGCAGTTCTTC

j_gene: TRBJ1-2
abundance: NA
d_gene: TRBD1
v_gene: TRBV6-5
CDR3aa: CASSYAGQGNGYTF
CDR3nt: TGTGCCAGCAGTTACGCGGGACAGGGAAATGGCTACACCTTC

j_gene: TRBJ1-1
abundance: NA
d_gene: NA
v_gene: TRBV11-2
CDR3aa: CASSLGPAGMNTEAFF
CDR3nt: TGTGCCAGCAGCTTAGGGCCAGCCGGGATGAACACTGAAGCTTTCTTT

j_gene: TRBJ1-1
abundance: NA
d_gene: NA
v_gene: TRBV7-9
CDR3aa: CASSPLMGPEAFF
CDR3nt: TGTGCCAGCAGCCCCTTGATGGGCCCTGAAGCTTTCTTT

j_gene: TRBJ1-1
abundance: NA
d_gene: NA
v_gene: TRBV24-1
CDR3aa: CATSDYGATEAFF
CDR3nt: TGTGCCACCAGTGATTACGGGGCCACTGAAGCTTTCTTT

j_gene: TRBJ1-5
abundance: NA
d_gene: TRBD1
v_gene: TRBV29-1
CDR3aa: CSVGGGADQPQHF
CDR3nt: TGCAGCGTTGGAGGGGGCGCGGATCAGCCCCAGCATTTT

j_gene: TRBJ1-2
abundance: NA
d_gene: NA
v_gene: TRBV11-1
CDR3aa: CASSLDAGRGGYTF
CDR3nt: TGTGCCAGCAGCTTAGACGCGGGACGTGGTGGCTACACCTTC

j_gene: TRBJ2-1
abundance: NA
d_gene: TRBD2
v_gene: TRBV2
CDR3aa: CASRPPGLAGGSEQFF
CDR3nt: TGTGCCAGCAGGCCGCCGGGACTAGCGGGGGGATCAGAGCAGTTCTTC

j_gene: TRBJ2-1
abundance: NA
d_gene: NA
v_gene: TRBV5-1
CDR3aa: CASSEGSYNEQFF
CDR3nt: TGCGCCAGCAGCGAAGGCTCCTACAATGAGCAGTTCTTC

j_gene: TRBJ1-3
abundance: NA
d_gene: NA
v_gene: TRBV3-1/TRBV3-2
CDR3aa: CASAEGGNTIYF
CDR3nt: TGTGCCAGTGCTGAAGGAGGAAACACCATATATTTT

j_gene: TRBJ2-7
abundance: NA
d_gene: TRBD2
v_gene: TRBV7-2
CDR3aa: CASSLGGTLAARGEQYF
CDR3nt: TGTGCCAGCAGCTTAGGTGGGACCCTAGCGGCTCGGGGCGAGCAGTACTTC

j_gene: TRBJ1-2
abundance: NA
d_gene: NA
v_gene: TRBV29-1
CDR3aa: CSVESVGFYGYTF
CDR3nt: TGCAGCGTTGAATCCGTGGGATTCTATGGCTACACCTTC

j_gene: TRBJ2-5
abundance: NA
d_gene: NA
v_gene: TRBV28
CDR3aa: CASRPTVQETQYF
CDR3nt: TGTGCCAGCAGACCGACAGTCCAAGAGACCCAGTACTTC

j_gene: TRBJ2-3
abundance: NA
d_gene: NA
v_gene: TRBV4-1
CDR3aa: CASSQEGPRMDTQYF
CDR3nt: TGCGCCAGCAGCCAAGAAGGGCCGCGGATGGATACGCAGTATTTT

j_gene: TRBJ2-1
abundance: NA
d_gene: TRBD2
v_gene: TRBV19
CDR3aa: CASSIGRLAGAGWGQFF
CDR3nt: TGTGCCAGTAGTATAGGCAGACTAGCGGGAGCGGGTTGGGGGCAGTTCTTC

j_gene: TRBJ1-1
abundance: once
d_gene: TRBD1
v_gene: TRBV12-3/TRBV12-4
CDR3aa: CASSPQGAGAFF
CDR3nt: TGTGCCAGCAGCCCTCAGGGGGCCGGAGCTTTCTTT

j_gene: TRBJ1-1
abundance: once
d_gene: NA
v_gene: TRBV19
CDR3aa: CASNYNGMNTEAFF
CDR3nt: TGTGCCAGCAACTACAATGGGATGAACACTGAAGCTTTCTTT

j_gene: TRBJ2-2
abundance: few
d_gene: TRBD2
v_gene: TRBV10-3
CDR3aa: CAISAGTRNTGELFF
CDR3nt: TGTGCCATCAGTGCGGGGACTAGGAACACCGGGGAGCTGTTTTTT

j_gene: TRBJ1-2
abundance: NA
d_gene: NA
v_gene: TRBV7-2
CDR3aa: CASSFRNSGIRGYTF
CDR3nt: TGTGCCAGCAGCTTCCGGAATTCAGGAATTCGGGGCTACACCTTC

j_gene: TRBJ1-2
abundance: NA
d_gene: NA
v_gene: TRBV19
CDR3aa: CASSIYEGRNGYTF
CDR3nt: TGTGCCAGTAGTATATATGAAGGGCGAAATGGCTACACCTTC

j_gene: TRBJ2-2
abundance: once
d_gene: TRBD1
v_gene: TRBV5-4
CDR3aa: CASSRRQGSGELFF
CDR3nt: TGTGCCAGCAGTCGACGACAGGGGAGCGGGGAGCTGTTTTTT

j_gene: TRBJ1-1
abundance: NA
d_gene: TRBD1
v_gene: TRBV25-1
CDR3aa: CASSVSTGISIEAFF
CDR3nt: TGTGCCAGCAGTGTCTCGACAGGGATAAGTATTGAAGCTTTCTTT

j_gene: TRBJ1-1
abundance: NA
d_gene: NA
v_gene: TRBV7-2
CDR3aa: CASSLNPSTEAFF
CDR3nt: TGTGCCAGCAGCTTAAACCCTAGCACTGAAGCTTTCTTT

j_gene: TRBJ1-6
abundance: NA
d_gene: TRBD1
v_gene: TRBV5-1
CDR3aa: CASSVTGEGGSPLHF
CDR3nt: TGCGCCAGCAGCGTGACAGGGGAAGGAGGTTCACCCCTCCACTTT

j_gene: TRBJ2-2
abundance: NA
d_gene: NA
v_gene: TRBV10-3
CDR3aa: CAISGRQVGTGELFF
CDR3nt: TGTGCCATTTCGGGGAGACAGGTCGGCACCGGGGAGCTGTTTTTT

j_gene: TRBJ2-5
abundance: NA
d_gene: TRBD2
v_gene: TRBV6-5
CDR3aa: CASTPTGGLQETQYF
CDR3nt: TGTGCCAGCACCCCTACTGGGGGACTACAAGAGACCCAGTACTTC